This T cell receptor beta chain was recovered during a study of blood T cell repertoires in COVID-19. Whole-study context: COVID-19 samples, acute and convalescent, were from the United States, Italy and Spain. T cells, B-cell-depleted T cells, or PBMCs supplied cDNA or gDNA.

Germline-derived CDR1 and CDR2 are LGHDT and YNNKEL (reference sequence). The junction had 7 bases not matched to a gene; V was cut back by 6 bases and J by 3 bases. The CDR3 has 15 amino acids. Methods used by the authors: Nucleated cell counts were estimated from reference gene primer amplification. Data came from immunoSEQ multiplex PCR; TCRdb stores just in-frame clones and leaves some out. The V and J calls and clone size come from that table; D and trimming were worked out from the DNA. The sample yields 30,000 to 35,000 clones, around 90% seen once. The material sequenced was peripheral blood. The V and J genes are TRBV3-1 (or the pseudogene TRBV3-2) and TRBJ1-5; 8 bases align to TRBD1. This receptor was obtained from a man aged 60 to 69 with active COVID-19. This CDR3 reads CASSPGQGNNQPQHF. The CDR3 bases are TGTGCCAGCAGTCCCGGACAGGGCAACAATCAGCCCCAGCATTTT.